Listed here are 26 T cell receptor beta chains from one sample, sequenced in a study of CD8+CD57+ T cells in acquired aplastic anemia. According to the study, genomic DNA was the template for TCR beta VDJ and CDR3 profiling. Via MiXCR, TCRdb re-called the reads, giving one row per CDR3 protein. The sample has 400,000 to 450,000 distinct CDR3 sequences; around 72% are singletons. Source material: sorted CD4+, CD8+, or CD8+CD57+ T cells (not recorded which) from PBMCs. The origin of the receptors is a human donor in good health, serving as a control.

The rearrangement joins TRBV7-3 to TRBJ2-6; tentative D call: TRBD1 (5 bases). The CDR3 length is 16 residues. V was clipped by 5 bases and J by 0 bases, with 11 bases between them. CDR1 is SGHTA and CDR2 is FQGTGA in the germline V gene. The CDR3 DNA sequence: TGTGCCAGCAGCGCAGAACAGGTCTCTGGGGCCAACGTCCTGACTTTC. Encoded protein: CASSAEQVSGANVLTF.

The chain employs TRBV7-2 and TRBJ1-2, with D tentatively TRBD1 (6 bases). Germline V lookup: CDR1 SGHTA, CDR2 FQGNSA. This CDR3 spans 13 amino acids. Trimming left V 3 bases short and J 6 bases short, with 11 bases between. The CDR3, as DNA: TGTGCCAGCAGCTTGGGGGACATCCATGGCTACACCTTC. Protein product: CASSLGDIHGYTF.

The chain uses TRBV29-1 and TRBJ2-3; D might be TRBD1 (5 bases). Between the trimmed V and J ends, which lost 4 bases and 2 bases, there was a span of 13 bases. The CDR3 runs 14 residues. The germline gives CDR1 SQVTM, CDR2 ANQGSEA. The CDR3 loop is CSVVGRASTDTQYF. The CDR3, as DNA: TGCAGCGTTGTTGGCAGGGCCTCCACAGATACGCAGTATTTT.

Comments on this clonotype: This may stem from a read error, because a much larger clone lies one nucleotide away. The chain is built from TRBV6-1 and TRBJ2-3; D may be TRBD1 (6 bases). Germline-derived CDR1 and CDR2 are MNHNS and SASEGT. V was pared by 6 bases and J by 5 bases, with 21 bases between. This CDR3 is 16 amino acids long. CDR3 protein: CASRGAPGQPIDTQYF. In DNA form, the CDR3 reads TGTGCCAGCAGAGGAGCACCGGGACAACCTATAGATACGCAGTATTTT.

For this clonotype: Being one base from a much bigger clone, this may be a read error. V gene TRBV9 combines with J gene TRBJ2-5; D is perhaps TRBD1 or TRBD2 (5 bases each). V lost 4 bases, J lost 2 bases, and 15 bases lay in between. This CDR3 is built from 15 residues. Germline CDR1 is SGDLS and CDR2 is YYNGEE. In DNA form, the CDR3 reads TGTGCCAGCAGCCCCCAAGAGGGGTATCAAGAGACCCAGTACTTC. Translating it yields CASSPQEGYQETQYF.

This chain uses TRBV10-3 with TRBJ1-1, with 8 bases identical to TRBD1. Germline V lookup: CDR1 ENHRY, CDR2 SYGVKD. The CDR3 length is 14 residues. Trimming removed 6 bases from V and 10 bases from J; junction bases left unmatched: 13. The CDR3 sequence is CAISAAGTGSPAFF. CDR3 DNA: TGTGCCATCAGCGCCGCGGGGACAGGCTCCCCAGCTTTCTTT.

The rearrangement links TRBV20-1 to TRBJ1-1; TRBD1 is a possible D gene (5 bases). Germline V gene sequence: CDR1 DFQATT, CDR2 SNEGSKA (reference sequence). The V and J ends lost 2 bases and 6 bases respectively, with 16 bases between them. CDR3 length equals 14 residues. The DNA for the CDR3 is TGCAGTGCTAGATGGACACGCGGTGACTCTGAAGCTTTCTTT. Translation: CSARWTRGDSEAFF.

This clonotype was recorded a few times. The DNA of the CDR3 is TGCAGTGCCACTAGGGGCTACGAGCAGTACTTC. Residues: CSATRGYEQYF. The chain combines TRBV20-1 with TRBJ2-7; D assignment may be TRBD1 or TRBD2 (5 bases each). Germline V gene sequence: CDR1 DFQATT, CDR2 SNEGSKA (reference sequence). This CDR3 region has 11 residues. The V and J ends lost 6 bases and 3 bases respectively, with 9 bases between them.

This CDR3 is CASSPERTDSPSGNTIYF. The CDR3 DNA sequence: TGTGCCAGTAGTCCCGAACGGACGGATTCTCCCTCTGGAAACACCATATATTTT. This chain connects TRBV19 to TRBJ1-3; D is ambiguous. CDR1 and CDR2 (germline): LNHDA, SQIVND (reference sequence). This CDR3 region has 18 residues. Trimming removed 5 bases at V and 0 bases at J, with 20 bases between.

This clonotype was seen many times. The V gene is TRBV4-3, the J gene TRBJ2-3, with D unresolved. This CDR3 region has 16 residues. Trimming stripped 0 bases from V and 4 bases from J, with 14 bases between. Germline-derived CDR1 and CDR2 are LGHNA and YSLEER. CDR3 in amino acids: CASSQDRADRADTQYF. In DNA form, the CDR3 reads TGCGCCAGCAGCCAAGATAGGGCTGATCGAGCAGATACGCAGTATTTT.

The chain links TRBV19 to TRBJ1-2, with a weak D call TRBD1 (5 bases). This CDR3 contains 13 residues. The germline V gene encodes CDR1 LNHDA and CDR2 SQIVND (reference sequence). V lost 7 bases and J lost 2, with 11 bases in between. In DNA, the CDR3 is TGTGCCAGTACCCGGGGGGGGAACTATGGCTACACCTTC. This codes for CASTRGGNYGYTF.

The chain carries TRBV19 and TRBJ2-5, with D perhaps TRBD1 (5 bases). V shed 6 bases and J shed 3 bases, with 11 bases lying between them. Germline-derived CDR1 and CDR2 are LNHDA and SQIVND (reference sequence). The length of the CDR3 is 13 residues. CDR3 coding DNA: TGTGCCAGTAGCAAAGGCAGGGAAGAGACCCAGTACTTC. Residues: CASSKGREETQYF.

This clonotype was picked up many times. The junction shows a germline mismatch at one end, possibly a read error. The V gene is TRBV20-1, the J gene TRBJ1-1; D possibly corresponds to TRBD1 (5 bases). This CDR3 spans 17 amino acids. The germline V gene has CDR1 DFQATT and CDR2 SNEGSKA (reference sequence). The CDR3 DNA reads as TGCAGTGCAAGAGACAGCGTTTGGTCGAGCAGGAACACTGAAGCTTTCTTT. Translation gives CSARDSVWSSRNTEAFF.

The chain employs TRBV7-8 and TRBJ1-5; weak D call: TRBD1 (6 bases). Germline lookup yields CDR1 SGHVS and CDR2 FQNEAQ. CDR3 size: 15 residues. V was pared by 5 bases and J by 3 bases, with 14 bases between. CDR3 sequence reads: CASSTGQGSNQPQHF. Written as DNA, the CDR3 is TGTGCCAGCAGCACCGGTCAGGGGTCCAATCAGCCCCAGCATTTT.

The rearrangement links TRBV20-1 to TRBJ1-5, with 7 bases fitting TRBD1. CDR1 is DFQATT, CDR2 SNEGSKA, per germline (reference sequence). CDR3 length: 14 residues. The junction had 9 bases not matched to a gene; V was cut back by 4 bases and J by 6 bases. CDR3 sequence: CSATTGTASQPQHF. DNA for the CDR3: TGCAGTGCTACGACAGGGACAGCCTCTCAGCCCCAGCATTTT.

This chain connects TRBV5-1 to TRBJ2-3, with TRBD1 as a possible D gene (6 bases). The CDR3 length is 15 residues. The germline V and J ends were trimmed by 0 bases and 4 bases, with 12 bases remaining between them. CDR1 SGHRS and CDR2 YFSETQ come from the germline V gene. CDR3 nucleotides: TGCGCCAGCAGCTTGGAATTACCAGGGGCAGATACGCAGTATTTT. It specifies CASSLELPGADTQYF.

V usage is TRBV29-1 and J usage is TRBJ1-2; 8 nucleotides agree with TRBD1. The CDR3 has 13 residues. With V trimmed by 8 bases and J by 2 bases, 7 bases remained unmatched. From germline, CDR1 is SQVTM and CDR2 ANQGSEA. For the CDR3, the DNA is TGCAGCACGCGACAGGGGCTCAACTATGGCTACACCTTC. Protein product: CSTRQGLNYGYTF.

The chain couples TRBV5-5 to TRBJ1-2, with unresolved D. Germline V gene data show CDR1 as SGHKS and CDR2 as YYEKEE (reference sequence). V lost 4 bases and J 4 bases, leaving 14 bases between the germline ends. This CDR3 region has 14 residues. The CDR3 region is CASSQVTVVYGYTF. DNA of the CDR3: TGTGCCAGCAGCCAAGTGACTGTTGTCTATGGCTACACCTTC.

This clonotype was seen a handful of times. The chain combines TRBV5-1 with TRBJ1-2, with 8 positions matching TRBD1. The CDR3 extends over 14 amino acids. The V segment lost 4 bases and the J segment 2 bases; nucleotides outside the gene matches: 4. Looked up from germline, CDR1 is SGHRS and CDR2 is YFSETQ. CDR3 region: CASSEGQGNYGYTF. CDR3 DNA sequence: TGCGCCAGCAGCGAAGGACAGGGAAACTATGGCTACACCTTC.

Notes on this clonotype: A read error may produce the germline difference seen at one junction end. The chain has TRBV7-9 and TRBJ2-7; perhaps TRBD2 as D (6 bases). CDR1 and CDR2 from the germline V gene are SEHNR and FQNEAQ (reference sequence). The CDR3 has 12 residues. DNA of the CDR3: TGTGCCAGCAGCCCGGGACTGCGCGAGCAGTGGTTC. This encodes CASSPGLREQWF. The complete variable domain, with remaining parts taken from reference TRBV7-9 and TRBJ2-7, reads DTGVSQNPRHKITKRGQNVTFRCDPISEHNRLYWYRQTLGQGPEFLTYFQNEAQLEKSRLLSDRFSAERPKGSFSTLEIQRTEQGDSAMYLCASSPGLREQWFGPGTRLTVT.

Ten or more counts support this clonotype. V and J are TRBV5-1 and TRBJ2-7; perhaps TRBD1 as D (6 bases). The CDR3 spans 12 residues. The V gene's germline CDR1 is SGHRS and CDR2 YFSETQ. V lost 4 bases and J 7 bases, leaving 12 bases between the germline ends. CDR3 coding DNA: TGCGCCAGCAGCCTACAGGGCGGGGAGCAGTACTTC. Translated, it gives CASSLQGGEQYF.

This clonotype was counted only a few times. V usage is TRBV15 and J usage is TRBJ2-7; 11 nucleotides line up with TRBD1. Germline V gene lookup returns CDR1 LNHNV and CDR2 YYDKDF (reference sequence). This CDR3 spans 15 amino acids. With V trimmed by 3 bases and J by 6 bases, 7 bases remained unmatched. This chain's CDR3 is CATSRDRGLWSEQYF. The CDR3 nucleotides are TGTGCCACCAGCAGGGACAGGGGGCTTTGGAGCGAGCAGTACTTC. Combining the CDR3 with reference TRBV15 and TRBJ2-7 gives the whole variable domain DAMVIQNPRYQVTQFGKPVTLSCSQTLNHNVMYWYQQKSSQAPKLLFHYYDKDFNNEADTPDNFQSRRPNTSFCFLDIRSPGLGDTAMYLCATSRDRGLWSEQYFGPGTRLTVT.

The gene calls are TRBV7-3 and TRBJ2-1; D tentatively fits TRBD1 or TRBD2 (5 bases each). Germline values: CDR1 SGHTA, CDR2 FQGTGA. The CDR3 contains 13 residues. V shed 5 bases and J shed 9 bases, with 14 bases lying between them. CDR3 residues: CASSRGPYSEQFF. CDR3 DNA: TGTGCCAGCAGCAGGGGACCTTATAGTGAGCAGTTCTTC. The full variable domain, with the rest looked up from reference TRBV7-3 and TRBJ2-1, is GAGVSQTPSNKVTEKGKYVELRCDPISGHTALYWYRQSLGQGPEFLIYFQGTGAADDSGLPNDRFFAVRPEGSVSTLKIQRTERGDSAVYLCASSRGPYSEQFFGPGTRLTVL.

Comments on this clonotype: One end of the junction varies from germline; a read error may be responsible. The rearrangement links TRBV7-3 to TRBJ2-6, with D maybe TRBD1 (5 bases). CDR1 and CDR2 (germline): SGHTA, FQGTGA. The CDR3 covers 14 residues. CDR3 residues: CASSLPAGANVLAF. In nucleotides, the CDR3 is TGTGCCAGCAGCTTACCCGCTGGGGCCAACGTCCTGGCTTTC.

This clonotype was observed once. This chain joins TRBV12-5 and TRBJ2-7; the D gene is possibly TRBD1 (6 bases). The CDR3 extends over 13 amino acids. Germline V lookup: CDR1 LGHNT, CDR2 FRNRAP. Trimming stripped 1 base from V and 3 bases from J, with 7 bases between. CDR3 coding DNA: TGTGCTAGTGGTTTGGGACAGGACTACGAGCAGTACTTC. It is translated as CASGLGQDYEQYF.

Comments on this clonotype: At one of its ends the junction is not consistent with the germline gene, which may arise from a read error. V and J are TRBV24-1 and TRBJ2-2; TRBD1 aligns across 9 bases. Germline lookup yields CDR1 KGHDR and CDR2 SFDVKD. This CDR3 has 13 residues. The CDR3, as DNA: TGTGCCACTGGACAGGGGCACACTGGGGCGCTGTCTTTT. Translation gives CATGQGHTGALSF.